This TCR beta chain was captured by sequencing in a study of blood T cell repertoires in COVID-19. Overall study: Specimens from acute and convalescent COVID-19 originated in the United States, Italy and Spain. From T cells, B-cell-depleted T cells, or PBMCs came the material, which was cDNA or gDNA.

Original analysis: Researchers report that nucleated cell counts were estimated from reference gene primer amplification. Repertoires were generated with immunoSEQ multiplex PCR, while TCRdb's copy carries only in-frame clones and drops some. D and trimming were read from the DNA, whereas the V and J calls and clone size are those reported in that table. The sample includes around 170,000 clones, about four fifths of them seen just once. With 0 bases clipped from V and 9 bases from J, the junction kept 12 bases outside the gene matches. CDR3 size: 17 residues. The germline gives CDR1 SGHAT, CDR2 FQNNGV.

V is TRBV11-2 and J is TRBJ2-1, with 9 bases fitting TRBD2. The sequence derives from a middle-aged woman with acute or convalescent COVID-19. Sequences were obtained from peripheral blood. The CDR3 reads CASSLEVTGGRATEQFF. As DNA, the CDR3 is TGTGCCAGCAGCTTAGAGGTAACTGGCGGGAGGGCCACTGAGCAGTTCTTC.